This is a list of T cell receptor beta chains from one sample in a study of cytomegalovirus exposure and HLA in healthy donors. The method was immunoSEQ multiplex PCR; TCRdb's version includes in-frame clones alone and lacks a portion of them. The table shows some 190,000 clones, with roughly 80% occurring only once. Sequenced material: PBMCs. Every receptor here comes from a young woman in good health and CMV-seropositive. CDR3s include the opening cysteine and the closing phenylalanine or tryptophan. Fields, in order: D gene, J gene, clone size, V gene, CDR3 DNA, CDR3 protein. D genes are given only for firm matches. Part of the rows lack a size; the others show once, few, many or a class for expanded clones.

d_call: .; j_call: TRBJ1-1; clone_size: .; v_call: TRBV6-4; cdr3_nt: TGTGCCAGCAGCGCAGGGGTCCAAGGGGCCACTGAAGCTTTCTTT; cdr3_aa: CASSAGVQGATEAFF
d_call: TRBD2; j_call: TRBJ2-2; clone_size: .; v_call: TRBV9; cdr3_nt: TGTGCCAGCAGCGCCACACGGGGACTACGTAACACCGGGGAGCTGTTTTTT; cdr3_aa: CASSATRGLRNTGELFF
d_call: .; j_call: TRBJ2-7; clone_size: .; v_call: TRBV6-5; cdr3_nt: TGTGCCAGCAGTTACTCAAGGGGGTACGAGCAGTACTTC; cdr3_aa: CASSYSRGYEQYF
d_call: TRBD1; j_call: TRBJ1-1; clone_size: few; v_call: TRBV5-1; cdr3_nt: TGCGCCAGCAGCCTAACAGGGGGCCCCACTGAAGCTTTCTTT; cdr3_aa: CASSLTGGPTEAFF
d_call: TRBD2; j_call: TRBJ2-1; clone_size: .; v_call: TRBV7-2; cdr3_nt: TGTGCCAGCAGTCAGAGCGGGAGGAAGAACAATGAGCAGTTCTTC; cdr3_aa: CASSQSGRKNNEQFF
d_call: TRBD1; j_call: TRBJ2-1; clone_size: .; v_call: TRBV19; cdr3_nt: TGTGCCAGTAGTATATCCTCCGGGACAGGGGCCTACAATGAGCAGTTCTTC; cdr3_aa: CASSISSGTGAYNEQFF
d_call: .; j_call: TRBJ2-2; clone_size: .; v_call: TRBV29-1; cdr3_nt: TGCAGCGTTGTAGCTGGAACCGGGGAGCTGTTTTTT; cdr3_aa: CSVVAGTGELFF
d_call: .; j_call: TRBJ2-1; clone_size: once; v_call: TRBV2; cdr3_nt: TGTGCCAGCAGTGAGAGGTTCGTAAACAATGAGCAGTTCTTC; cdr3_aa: CASSERFVNNEQFF
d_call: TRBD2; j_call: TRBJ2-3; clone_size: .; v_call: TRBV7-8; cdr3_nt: TGTGCCAGCAGCCCCCAACTAGCGGGAGTAGCAGATACGCAGTATTTT; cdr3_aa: CASSPQLAGVADTQYF
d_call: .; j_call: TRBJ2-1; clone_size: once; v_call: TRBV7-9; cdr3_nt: TGTGCCAGCAGCCAGCGGGATGAGCAGTTCTTC; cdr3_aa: CASSQRDEQFF
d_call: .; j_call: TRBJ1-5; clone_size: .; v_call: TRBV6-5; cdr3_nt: TGTGCCAGCAGTTACGGGAGGCAGGATCCCCAGCATTTT; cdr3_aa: CASSYGRQDPQHF
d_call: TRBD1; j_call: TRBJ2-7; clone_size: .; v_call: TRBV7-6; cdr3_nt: TGTGCCAGCAGCCCAGGACAGGGAAGGGACGAGCAGTACTTC; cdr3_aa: CASSPGQGRDEQYF
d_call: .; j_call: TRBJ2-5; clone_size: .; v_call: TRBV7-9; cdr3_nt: TGTGCCAGCAGCTTAGTGGACTACTGGGAACAAGAGACCCAGTACTTC; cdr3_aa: CASSLVDYWEQETQYF
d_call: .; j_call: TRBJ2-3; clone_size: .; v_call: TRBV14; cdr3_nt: TGTGCCAGCAGTCTAGAGGCAGATACGCAGTATTTT; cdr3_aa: CASSLEADTQYF
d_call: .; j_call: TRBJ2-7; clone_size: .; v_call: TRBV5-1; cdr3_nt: TGCGCCAGCAGCTCGTTACAGGGCGCCAGCTCCTACGAGCAGTACTTC; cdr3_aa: CASSSLQGASSYEQYF
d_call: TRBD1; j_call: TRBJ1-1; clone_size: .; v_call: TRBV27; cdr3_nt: TGTGCCAGCAATGACAGGGGGGCCCTGAACACTGAAGCTTTCTTT; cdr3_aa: CASNDRGALNTEAFF
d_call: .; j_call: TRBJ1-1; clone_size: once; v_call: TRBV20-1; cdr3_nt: TGCAGTGCTAGAGTAACGGACTTTTTCTTT; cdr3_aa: CSARVTDFFF
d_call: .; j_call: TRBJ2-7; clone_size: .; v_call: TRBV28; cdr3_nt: TGTGCCAGCAATGGCGGTTTTGCCTACGAGCAGTACTTC; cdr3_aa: CASNGGFAYEQYF
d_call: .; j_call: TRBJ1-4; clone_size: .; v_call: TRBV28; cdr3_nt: TGTGCCAGCAGGACCCGTGGGGCCGCCACCGGAAAACTGTTTTTT; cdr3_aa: CASRTRGAATGKLFF
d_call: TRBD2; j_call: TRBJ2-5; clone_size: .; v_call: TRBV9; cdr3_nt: TGTGCCAGCAGCGTAACGGGACTAGCGGCACAAGAGACCCAGTACTTC; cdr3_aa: CASSVTGLAAQETQYF
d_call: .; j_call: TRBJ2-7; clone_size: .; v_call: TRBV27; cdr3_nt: TGTGCCAGCAGTACAGGCTACGAGCAGTACTTC; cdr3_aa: CASSTGYEQYF
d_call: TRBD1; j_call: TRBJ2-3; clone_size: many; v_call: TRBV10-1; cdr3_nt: TGCGCCAGCAGTGGACAGGGGGAGACAGATACGCAGTATTTT; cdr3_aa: CASSGQGETDTQYF
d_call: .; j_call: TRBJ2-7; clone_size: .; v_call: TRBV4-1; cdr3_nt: TGCGCCAGCAGCCAAATACTAGGCGGGGTTTTCGAGCAGTACTTC; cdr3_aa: CASSQILGGVFEQYF
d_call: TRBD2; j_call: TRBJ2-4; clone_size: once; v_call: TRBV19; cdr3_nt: TGTGCCAGTAGTGTTACTAGCGGGAAGTCAGTTAAGGACAAAAACATTCAGTACTTC; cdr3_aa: CASSVTSGKSVKDKNIQYF
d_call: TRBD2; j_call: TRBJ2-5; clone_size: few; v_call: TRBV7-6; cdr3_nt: TGTGCCAGCAGCTTACCTAGCGGGATGGAGACCCAGTACTTC; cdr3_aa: CASSLPSGMETQYF
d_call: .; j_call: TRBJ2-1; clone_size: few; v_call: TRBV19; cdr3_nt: TGTGCCAGTACTCCGGGACAAAACTCCTACAATGAGCAGTTCTTC; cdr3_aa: CASTPGQNSYNEQFF
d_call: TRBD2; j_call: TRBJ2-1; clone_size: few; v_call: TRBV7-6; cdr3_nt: TGTGCCAGCAGCCCCTCTAGCGGGACTTTGAATGAGCAGTTCTTC; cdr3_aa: CASSPSSGTLNEQFF
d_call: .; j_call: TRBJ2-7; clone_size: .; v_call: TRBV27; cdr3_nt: TGTGCCAGCAGTCCCTATACAGGGAACGAGCAGTACTTC; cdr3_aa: CASSPYTGNEQYF
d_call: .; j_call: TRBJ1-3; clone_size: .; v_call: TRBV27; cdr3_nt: TGTGCCAGCAGTTTACTCGGACAGCGAGGAAACACCATATATTTT; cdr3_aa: CASSLLGQRGNTIYF
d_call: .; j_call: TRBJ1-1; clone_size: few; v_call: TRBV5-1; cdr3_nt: TGCGCCAGCAGCTTGGCAGGCAGGGTCAGCACTGAAGCTTTCTTT; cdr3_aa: CASSLAGRVSTEAFF
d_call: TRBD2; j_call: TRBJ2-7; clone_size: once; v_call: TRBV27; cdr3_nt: TGTGCCAGCAGGCCAATGGGACTAGGGACCTACGAGCAGTACTTC; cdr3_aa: CASRPMGLGTYEQYF
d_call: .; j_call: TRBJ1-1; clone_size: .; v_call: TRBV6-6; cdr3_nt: TGTGCCAGCCTATTGCGGGGGGGAGGTAGTACTGAAGCTTTCTTT; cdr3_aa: CASLLRGGGSTEAFF
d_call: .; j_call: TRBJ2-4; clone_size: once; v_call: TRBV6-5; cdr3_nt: TGTGCCACCCGTCCCGGGACGAACGTAGGGGGTCAGTACTTC; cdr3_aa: CATRPGTNVGGQYF
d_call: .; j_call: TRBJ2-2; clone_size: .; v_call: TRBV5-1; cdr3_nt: TGCGCCAGCAGCTTGGGGCTTAACACCGGGGAGCTGTTTTTT; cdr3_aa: CASSLGLNTGELFF
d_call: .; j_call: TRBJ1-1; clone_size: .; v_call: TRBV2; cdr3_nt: TGTGCCAGCACCCGGGGGGGTACTGAAGCTTTCTTT; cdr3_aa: CASTRGGTEAFF
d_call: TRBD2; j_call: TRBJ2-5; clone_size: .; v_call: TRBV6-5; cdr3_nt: TGTGCCAGCAACCACCGGCCGACTAGCGGAGAGACCCAGTACTTC; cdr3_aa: CASNHRPTSGETQYF
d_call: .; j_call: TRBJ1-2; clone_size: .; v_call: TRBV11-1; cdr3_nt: TGTGCCAGCAGCTTAGCGGCGGGGGCGCAGGATGGCTACACCTTC; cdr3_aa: CASSLAAGAQDGYTF
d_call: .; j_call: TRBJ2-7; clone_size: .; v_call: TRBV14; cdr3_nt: TGTGCCAGCAGCCAAGTTAAGGGGGCGGGGCGTTGGTACGAGCAGTACTTC; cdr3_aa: CASSQVKGAGRWYEQYF
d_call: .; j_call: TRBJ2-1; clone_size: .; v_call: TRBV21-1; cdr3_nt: TGTGCCAGCAGCAAGAACTGGGGACTAGCGGGAGAGTCTTACAATGAGCAGTTCTTC; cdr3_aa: CASSKNWGLAGESYNEQFF
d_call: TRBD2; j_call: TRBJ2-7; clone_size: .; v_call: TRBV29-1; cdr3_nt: TGCAGCGGGCGACTAGCGGGAGAAGTCGGGGAGCAGTACTTC; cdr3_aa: CSGRLAGEVGEQYF